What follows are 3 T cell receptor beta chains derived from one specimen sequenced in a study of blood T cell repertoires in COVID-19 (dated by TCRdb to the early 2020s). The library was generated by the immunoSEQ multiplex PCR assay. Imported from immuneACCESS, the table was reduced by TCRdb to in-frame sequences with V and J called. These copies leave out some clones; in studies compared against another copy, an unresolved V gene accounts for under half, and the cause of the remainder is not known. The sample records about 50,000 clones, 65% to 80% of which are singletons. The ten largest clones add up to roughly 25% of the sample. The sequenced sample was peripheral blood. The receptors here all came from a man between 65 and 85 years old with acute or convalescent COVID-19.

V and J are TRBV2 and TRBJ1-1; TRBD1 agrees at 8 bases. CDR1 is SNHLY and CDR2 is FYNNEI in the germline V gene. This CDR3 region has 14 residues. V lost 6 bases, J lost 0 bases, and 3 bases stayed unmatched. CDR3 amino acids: CASRRDRMNTEAFF. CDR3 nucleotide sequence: TGTGCCAGCAGGAGGGACAGGATGAACACTGAAGCTTTCTTT.

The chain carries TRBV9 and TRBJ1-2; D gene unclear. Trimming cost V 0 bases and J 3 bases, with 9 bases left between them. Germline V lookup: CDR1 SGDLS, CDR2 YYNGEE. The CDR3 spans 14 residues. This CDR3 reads CASSVEPRYYGYTF. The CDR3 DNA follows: TGTGCCAGCAGCGTAGAGCCGAGATACTATGGCTACACCTTC.

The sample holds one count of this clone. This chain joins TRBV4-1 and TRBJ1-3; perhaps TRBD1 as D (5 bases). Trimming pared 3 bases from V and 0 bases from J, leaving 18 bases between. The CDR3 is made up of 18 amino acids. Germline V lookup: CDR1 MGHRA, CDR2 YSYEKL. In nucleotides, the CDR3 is TGCGCCAGCAGCCAGAAGACGTGGGGGGGGGTCTCTGGAAACACCATATATTTT. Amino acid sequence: CASSQKTWGGVSGNTIYF.